This TCR beta chain appears in the sequencing data of a study of radiotherapy plus CTLA-4 blockade in lung cancer. About the study: Objective response rate was 18%; disease control rate, 31%.

The study treated chemo-refractory metastatic non-small-cell lung cancer patients with focal radiation plus ipilimumab CTLA-4 blockade. Clones were read by immunoSEQ multiplex PCR, and TCRdb kept only the in-frame ones, dropping some. Of about 24,000 clones listed, 71% were seen once; the top ten hold less than 3.5%. The germline V gene has CDR1 SQVTM and CDR2 ANQGSEA. Trimming took off 0 bases at V and 0 bases at J, with 6 bases between the two ends. The CDR3 sequence is 14 residues long. This clonotype was obtained from a human donor with non-small cell lung cancer whose response to radiotherapy plus ipilimumab could not be evaluated. The gene calls are TRBV29-1 and TRBJ1-3; no reliable D call. Sequences were derived from peripheral blood, sampled from a patient treated with radiotherapy plus ipilimumab. The CDR3 region is CSVEDVHSGNTIYF. The CDR3 DNA follows: TGCAGCGTTGAAGATGTCCACTCTGGAAACACCATATATTTT.